This TCR beta chain was recorded in a study of vaccination and CD4 T cells after COVID-19. Once obtained from cultured CD4+ T cells, the DNA was sequenced using the Oncomine TCR Beta short-read assay. A single record per CDR3 protein comes from TCRdb applying MiXCR to the PCR reads. This sample has about 18,000 distinct CDR3 sequences, with 53% found just once. Trimming cost V 5 bases and J 3 bases, with 16 bases left between them. The CDR3 sequence is 15 residues long. Germline V gene lookup returns CDR1 SEHNR and CDR2 FQNEAQ (reference sequence). Treatment reported: approximately nine-day PBMC culture with coronavirus spike peptide pools or control peptides (ViraFEST assay). Peptide pool stimulation in ViraFEST expanded antigen-specific T cells, whose TCRs were then sequenced. There are a few counts of this clonotype. As yet, its antigen is unknown.

The J gene is TRBJ1-1, the V gene TRBV7-9, with D tentatively TRBD1 (5 bases). The sequence derives from a human donor who had recovered from COVID-19. Sequencing was performed on CD4+ T cells from blood, cultured in vitro, taken before SARS-CoV-2 vaccination. The CDR3 DNA reads as TGTGCCAGCAGCCAAGGGGCCTCTGGGGACACTGAAGCTTTCTTT. This encodes CASSQGASGDTEAFF.